This T cell receptor (beta chain) was found in a study of identical twins. TCRdb itself ran the 5' RACE reads through MiXCR, one entry per CDR3 protein. The sample shows 1.5 million to 2 million distinct CDR3 sequences, roughly a third of them seen only once. Germline values: CDR1 ENHRY, CDR2 SYGVKD. Trimming removed 0 bases from V and 2 bases from J; junction bases left unmatched: 16. CDR3 length: 21 residues. The V gene is TRBV10-3, the J gene TRBJ2-1; the match to TRBD2 covers 10 bases. This TCR was recovered from a newborn girl in good health. Material for sequencing was cord blood. As DNA, the CDR3 is TGTGCCATCAGTGAGTCAGGAGGGGCCGAAAGCGGGGGGGTCCCCTACAATGAGCAGTTCTTC. Its translation is CAISESGGAESGGVPYNEQFF.